These 13 T cell receptor beta chains originate from one sample sequenced in a study of T cell responses to AZD1222 COVID-19 vaccine. Assay: immunoSEQ multiplex PCR; the TCRdb copy retains only in-frame clones and omits some. The sample has roughly 140,000 clones, approximately 90% seen once; the top ten hold more than 12%. Sequencing used peripheral blood, obtained on day 0 of AZD1222 vaccination. All receptors derive from an adult in good health.

This clone was seen a few times. The rearrangement uses TRBV28 and TRBJ1-3; D may be TRBD1 (5 bases). In germline, CDR1 is MDHEN, CDR2 SYDVKM. V lost 2 bases, J lost 3 bases, and 17 bases lay in between. The CDR3 totals 17 residues. DNA for the CDR3: TGTGCCAGCAGTTTACCCACGACAGCCTTCCGTGGAAACACCATATATTTT. This sequence encodes CASSLPTTAFRGNTIYF.

The chain carries TRBV5-1 and TRBJ1-6; tentative D call: TRBD1 (5 bases). Germline V gene lookup returns CDR1 SGHRS and CDR2 YFSETQ. Between the trimmed V and J ends, which lost 4 bases and 9 bases, there was a span of 11 bases. This CDR3 has 13 amino acids. The CDR3 nucleotides are TGCGCCAGCAGCGGGGAGGGGACTTCACCCCTCCACTTT. Amino acids: CASSGEGTSPLHF. Using reference TRBV5-1 and TRBJ1-6 for the parts outside the CDR3, the full variable domain is KAGVTQTPRYLIKTRGQQVTLSCSPISGHRSVSWYQQTPGQGLQFLFEYFSETQRNKGNFPGRFSGRQFSNSRSEMNVSTLELGDSALYLCASSGEGTSPLHFGNGTRLTVT.

The chain joins TRBV7-8 to TRBJ1-2; 12 bases map to TRBD1. Germline lookup yields CDR1 SGHVS and CDR2 FQNEAQ. With V trimmed by 5 bases and J by 7 bases, 8 bases remained unmatched. This CDR3 comprises 15 residues. In nucleotides, the CDR3 is TGTGCCAGCAGCCCAGGGGGACAGGGGGCGCGTGGCTACACCTTC. Protein: CASSPGGQGARGYTF.

This chain links TRBV4-2 with TRBJ1-1; TRBD1 is a possible D gene (5 bases). Germline V CDR1 and CDR2: LGHNA, YNFKEQ. V dropped 0 bases and J dropped 5 bases, with 10 bases sitting between them. The CDR3 is 14 residues long. CDR3 loop: CASSQERGGTEAFF. Written as DNA, the CDR3 is TGTGCCAGCAGCCAAGAGAGGGGAGGGACTGAAGCTTTCTTT.

The chain carries TRBV12-3 or TRBV12-4 and TRBJ2-2; 8 positions agree with TRBD1. This CDR3 region has 13 residues. J gave up 6 bases and V 10 bases, and 7 bases lay outside the gene matches. The CDR3 protein is CAIKLQGAGELFF. The CDR3 DNA sequence: TGTGCCATCAAATTACAGGGGGCCGGGGAGCTGTTTTTT.

This clone occurred once. The chain couples TRBV6-5 to TRBJ2-5, with TRBD1 identical over 9 bases. Germline CDR1 is MNHEY and CDR2 is SVGAGI. V shed 6 bases, J shed 5 bases, and the junction held 10 bases outside the gene matches. This CDR3 region has 15 residues. The DNA of the CDR3 is TGTGCCAGCAGGGATACAGGGGGCAGGGGGGAGACCCAGTACTTC. Protein sequence: CASRDTGGRGETQYF.

The chain combines TRBV30 with TRBJ1-2, with D maybe TRBD1 (5 bases). The length of the CDR3 is 13 residues. Germline assignment: CDR1 GTSNPN and CDR2 SVGIG (reference sequence). Trimming took 3 bases from V and 3 from J, leaving 11 bases between them. CDR3 sequence reads: CAWSSQGYYGYTF. The CDR3 DNA is TGTGCCTGGAGCTCTCAGGGCTACTATGGCTACACCTTC.

This rearrangement joins TRBV30 to TRBJ1-4; D call uncertain. Germline V gene sequence: CDR1 GTSNPN, CDR2 SVGIG (reference sequence). This CDR3 is 17 amino acids long. V was cut by 0 bases and J by 3 bases, with 17 bases left in between. The chain's CDR3 is CAWSVLVPSGANEKLFF. The CDR3 DNA reads as TGTGCCTGGAGTGTACTCGTCCCCTCGGGAGCTAATGAAAAACTGTTTTTT.

This clone was picked up a small number of times. The chain is built from TRBV28 and TRBJ1-2; D gene ambiguous. The V and J ends lost 4 bases and 4 bases respectively, with 16 bases between them. CDR1 is MDHEN and CDR2 is SYDVKM in the germline V gene. The CDR3 length is 15 residues. CDR3 nucleotides: TGTGCCAGCAGTTCGACTGATAAGGTCGTCTATGGCTACACCTTC. It encodes CASSSTDKVVYGYTF.

The chain carries TRBV7-2 and TRBJ1-3, with unresolved D. Germline CDR1 SGHTA, CDR2 FQGNSA. The CDR3 runs to 18 residues. V lost 3 bases and J lost 0, with 18 bases in between. The CDR3 nucleotides read TGTGCCAGCAGCTTTATCACCACAAGGGCAAGCTCTGGAAACACCATATATTTT. Protein sequence: CASSFITTRASSGNTIYF.

This rearrangement joins TRBV5-6 to TRBJ1-6, with TRBD1 matching 7 bases. Germline V gene data show CDR1 as SGHDT and CDR2 as YYEEEE. This CDR3 region has 14 residues. J was trimmed by 7 bases and V by 2 bases; bases with no gene match: 3. Written as DNA, the CDR3 is TGTGCCAGCAGCTTACAGGGGCGGAATTCACCCCTCCACTTT. Amino acids: CASSLQGRNSPLHF.

The rearrangement uses TRBV28 and TRBJ2-7; no clear D. The CDR3 runs 11 residues. V was pared by 8 bases and J by 6 bases, with 11 bases between. Per the germline V gene, CDR1 is MDHEN and CDR2 is SYDVKM. The CDR3 reads CASLLESEQYF. CDR3 DNA sequence: TGTGCCAGCCTTCTTGAGAGCGAGCAGTACTTC. Together with reference TRBV28 and TRBJ2-7, the CDR3 gives the full variable domain: DVKVTQSSRYLVKRTGEKVFLECVQDMDHENMFWYRQDPGLGLRLIYFSYDVKMKEKGDIPEGYSVSREKKERFSLILESASTNQTSMYLCASLLESEQYFGPGTRLTVT.

The chain combines TRBV4-1 with TRBJ1-5, with 7 nucleotides matching TRBD1. The CDR3 is 16 residues long. The germline CDR1 and CDR2 sequences are MGHRA and YSYEKL. Losses at the gene ends were 1 base for V and 4 bases for J; bases not matched to a gene: 7. CDR3 protein: CASSQASRGENQPQHF. The DNA for the CDR3 is TGCGCCAGCAGCCAAGCCAGCAGGGGGGAAAATCAGCCCCAGCATTTT.